Sequencing of this TCR beta chain was carried out in a study of blood T cell repertoires in COVID-19. For the study at large: The United States, Italy and Spain provided the acute and convalescent COVID-19 samples. PBMCs, B-cell-depleted T cells, or T cells provided the cDNA or gDNA that made up the material.

In the original analysis: Nucleated cell number was recorded as an estimate derived from reference gene primer amplification. Here immunoSEQ multiplex PCR was the method, and the copy in TCRdb shows in-frame clones only, minus some. D and trimming come from the DNA, and the V and J calls and clone size come from that table. This sample has 55,000 to 80,000 clones; less than 90% occur once, and the top ten carry around a sixth. This TCR was recovered from an elderly woman with acute or convalescent COVID-19. Sequencing input: peripheral blood.

The CDR3 spells CASMGGLGSYNSPLHF. CDR3 coding DNA: TGTGCCAGTATGGGGGGATTGGGCTCCTATAATTCACCCCTCCACTTT. V gene TRBV19 combines with J gene TRBJ1-6; tentatively, D is TRBD1 (5 bases). The CDR3 runs to 16 residues. V gave up 7 bases and J gave up 0 bases, with 13 bases separating them. The germline V gene encodes CDR1 LNHDA and CDR2 SQIVND (reference sequence).